This is a list of T cell receptor beta chains from one sample in a study of STAT5B mutations in CD4+ large granular lymphocyte leukemia. The assay was immunoSEQ multiplex PCR, and TCRdb's table has in-frame clones only and misses some. The sample yields over 8,000 clones, roughly 80% seen once. The sample taken for sequencing was PBMCs. The receptors derive from a man aged 55 to 69 with CD4+ T-cell large granular lymphocyte leukemia. Both conserved end residues are part of each CDR3. D genes are given only for firm matches. Rows may omit the clone size; those that give it use once, few, many or a size class.

TRBJ2-3	NA	TRBD2	TRBV18	TGTGCCAGCTCACTAATGCTAGCGGAAAAAGATACGCAGTATTTT	CASSLMLAEKDTQYF
TRBJ1-1	NA	NA	TRBV9	TGTGCCAGCAGCGGGGCTGACACGGACACTGAAGCTTTCTTT	CASSGADTDTEAFF
TRBJ1-2	NA	TRBD1	TRBV29-1	TGCAGCGTCTTCGGGACAGGGGAGGGTAACTATGGCTACACCTTC	CSVFGTGEGNYGYTF
TRBJ2-7	NA	NA	TRBV5-5	TGTGCCAGCAGCTTGGGAGGGCCTTACGAGCAGTACTTC	CASSLGGPYEQYF
TRBJ1-2	few	NA	TRBV4-1	TGCGCCAGCAGCCAAGAAAGGATCTACTATGGCTACACCTTC	CASSQERIYYGYTF
TRBJ1-5	once	TRBD1	TRBV7-2	TGTGCCAGCAGCTTAGAAGCTAGCAGGGGGCCTCAGCCCCAGCATTTT	CASSLEASRGPQPQHF
TRBJ2-1	NA	NA	TRBV6-5	TGTGCCAGCAGCAAAAGAGGGGGGCAGAATAAGTTCTTC	CASSKRGGQNKFF
TRBJ1-5	NA	NA	TRBV2	TGTGCCAGTAGTGAGTTCCTTAGCAATCAGCCCCAGCATTTT	CASSEFLSNQPQHF
TRBJ2-7	once	NA	TRBV5-1	TGCGCCAGCGGGGGAGACAGGACCTACGAGCAGTACTTC	CASGGDRTYEQYF
TRBJ2-5	NA	NA	TRBV19	TGTGCCAGTACAGGAAGCGTACAAGAGACCCAGTACTTC	CASTGSVQETQYF
TRBJ1-1	NA	TRBD1	TRBV28	TGTGCCAGCACCACCCGGGACAGGGGACCTCGGAACACTGAAGCTTTCTTT	CASTTRDRGPRNTEAFF
TRBJ1-5	NA	NA	TRBV6-5	TGTGCCAGCAGCCGCCTCGGGCATAGCAATCAGCCCCAGCATTTT	CASSRLGHSNQPQHF
TRBJ2-2	NA	TRBD2	TRBV25-1	TGTGCCAGCGCCATAGCGGGAGCCTTCGGGGAGCTGTTTTTT	CASAIAGAFGELFF
TRBJ2-1	NA	TRBD2	TRBV29-1	TGCAGCGTTGCGCCGGGACTAGCGGGAGCGGGTGAGCAGTTCTTC	CSVAPGLAGAGEQFF
TRBJ2-7	NA	NA	TRBV9	TGTGCCAGCCCATCCGAACCGGGAAACTACGAGCAGTACTTC	CASPSEPGNYEQYF
TRBJ2-3	once	TRBD2	TRBV5-1	TGCGCCAGCAGCTCCCTCCTAGCGGGGTTCACAGATACGCAGTATTTT	CASSSLLAGFTDTQYF
TRBJ2-1	few	NA	TRBV2	TGTGCCAGCGGAGGAGGTGAGCAGTTCTTC	CASGGGEQFF
TRBJ2-1	NA	TRBD2	TRBV4-3	TGCGCCAGCAGCCAAGATGGACTAGCGGGAGGGAACTACAATGAGCAGTTCTTC	CASSQDGLAGGNYNEQFF
TRBJ2-3	NA	TRBD2	TRBV6-5	TGTGCCAGCAGTCCGGGGGCTAGCGGGAGAGATACGCAGTATTTT	CASSPGASGRDTQYF
TRBJ1-5	NA	TRBD1	TRBV19	TGTGCCAGTAGTATATCCCCGGACAGGAGGGGAAATCAGCCCCAGCATTTT	CASSISPDRRGNQPQHF
TRBJ1-3	NA	TRBD1	TRBV10-3	TGTGCCATCTCCGGTGATATAGGGACAGGGAGAGGGTACACCATATATTTT	CAISGDIGTGRGYTIYF
TRBJ2-5	NA	NA	TRBV4-2	TGTGCCAGCAGCCAAGCCAGCGGTGGGCGAGAGACCCAGTACTTC	CASSQASGGRETQYF
TRBJ1-2	NA	NA	TRBV4-3	TGCGCCAGCAGCCAAGATCCTGAAGGGAACTATGGCTACACCTTC	CASSQDPEGNYGYTF
TRBJ2-5	NA	TRBD2	TRBV15	TGTGCCACCAGCAGAGAAGGGCGGGAGGCAATAGAGACCCAGTACTTC	CATSREGREAIETQYF
TRBJ1-1	few	NA	TRBV2	TGTGCCACTACGCATAGGGAGAACACTGAAGCTTTCTTT	CATTHRENTEAFF
TRBJ2-5	NA	TRBD2	TRBV5-1	TGCGCCAGCAGCTTGGCACTAGCGGCACAAGAGACCCAGTACTTC	CASSLALAAQETQYF
TRBJ1-1	NA	NA	TRBV7-2	TGTGCCAGCAGCGTCGGACAGATGAACACTGAAGCTTTCTTT	CASSVGQMNTEAFF
TRBJ2-4	NA	NA	TRBV29-1	TGCAGCATTAGGTCGACGGAGGTCAAAAACATTCAGTACTTC	CSIRSTEVKNIQYF
TRBJ2-7	NA	NA	TRBV20-1	TGCAGTGCTAGAACTGTTCGCGAGCAGTACTTC	CSARTVREQYF
TRBJ2-7	NA	TRBD1	TRBV6-5	TGTGCCAGCAGATCGACAGGGCACGAGCAGTACTTC	CASRSTGHEQYF
TRBJ1-2	NA	NA	TRBV28	TGTGCCAGCAGTTTAAACTATGGCTACACCTTC	CASSLNYGYTF
TRBJ1-5	NA	NA	TRBV6-5	TGTGCCAGCAAGCCCGGGGGCAATCAGCCCCAGCATTTT	CASKPGGNQPQHF
TRBJ1-2	few	NA	TRBV5-4	TGTGCCAGCAGCCGGACGGTGGTAGAGGGCTACACCTTC	CASSRTVVEGYTF
TRBJ2-1	NA	TRBD2	TRBV6-4	TGTGCCAGCAGTGACTCGGAAACGGGAGGGCCTGATGAGCAGTTCTTC	CASSDSETGGPDEQFF
TRBJ1-1	few	TRBD1	TRBV19	TGTGCCAGTAGGCTACAGGGGGCCACTGAAGCTTTCTTT	CASRLQGATEAFF
TRBJ2-1	NA	TRBD2	TRBV5-1	TGCGCCAGCAGCTCTCAGACTAGCTTGACTAATGAGCAGTTCTTC	CASSSQTSLTNEQFF
TRBJ2-5	NA	TRBD2	TRBV6-5	TGTGCCAGCAGTCCGCGGGAGGCAGAGACCCAGTACTTC	CASSPREAETQYF
TRBJ1-1	once	TRBD1	TRBV2	TGTGCCAGCAGCCCTGGGGGACAGGGGAGGAACACTGAAGCTTTCTTT	CASSPGGQGRNTEAFF
TRBJ1-3	NA	NA	TRBV5-4	TGTGCCAGCAGCTTATCGGGTTCTGGAAACACCATATATTTT	CASSLSGSGNTIYF
TRBJ1-3	NA	NA	TRBV29-1	TGCAGCGTTCGTGGACAGGGAAACACCATATATTTT	CSVRGQGNTIYF
TRBJ2-7	NA	NA	TRBV6-4	TGTGCCAGCGCCCAAGCCCAGGGTTCTTCCCACGAGCAGTACTTC	CASAQAQGSSHEQYF
TRBJ2-7	NA	NA	TRBV27	TGTGCCAGCAGGGGGACTTTAACCTACGAGCAGTACTTC	CASRGTLTYEQYF